The 11 T cell receptor beta chains below all came from one sample that was sequenced in a study of blood T cell repertoires in COVID-19. The repertoire was sequenced with immunoSEQ multiplex PCR; TCRdb's copy has only in-frame clones and lacks some. Here the sample spans approximately 160,000 clones, more than 75% being singletons. The sample was peripheral blood. These receptors were taken from a man aged 55-75 years with active or convalescent COVID-19.

The rearrangement joins TRBV6-5 to TRBJ2-5, with a possible D match to TRBD1 (6 bases). Trimming took 7 bases from V and 5 from J, leaving 14 bases between them. The CDR3 covers 13 residues. The V gene's germline CDR1 is MNHEY and CDR2 SVGAGI. CDR3 nucleotides: TGTGCCAGCATTCGACAGGCCCGGGAGACCCAGTACTTC. Amino acid sequence: CASIRQARETQYF.

The gene calls are TRBV27 and TRBJ2-7, with a tentative D call TRBD2 (6 bases). The V and J ends lost 7 bases and 3 bases respectively, with 16 bases between them. The CDR3 extends over 14 amino acids. Germline V CDR1 and CDR2: MNHEY, SMNVEV (reference sequence). This chain's CDR3 is CASTTRRGHYEQYF. CDR3 DNA sequence: TGTGCCAGCACCACACGGCGGGGCCACTACGAGCAGTACTTC.

The genes are TRBV28 and TRBJ1-2, with D tentatively TRBD1 (5 bases). The length of the CDR3 is 12 residues. V was pared by 10 bases and J by 6 bases, with 15 bases between. CDR1 and CDR2 (germline): MDHEN, SYDVKM. The CDR3 sequence: CATRGLADGYTF. DNA of the CDR3: TGTGCCACCCGGGGGTTAGCTGATGGCTACACCTTC.

V gene TRBV6-5 combines with J gene TRBJ1-5, with 8 nucleotides matching TRBD1. CDR1 MNHEY and CDR2 SVGAGI come from the germline V gene. The CDR3 length is 15 residues. The V and J ends lost 6 bases and 3 bases, in that order; junction bases with no gene match: 7. CDR3 sequence (DNA): TGTGCCAGCAGGACAACAGGGGGAAACAATCAGCCCCAGCATTTT. Amino acid sequence: CASRTTGGNNQPQHF.

The chain couples TRBV10-3 to TRBJ1-5; the D gene is possibly TRBD1 (6 bases). CDR1 is ENHRY, CDR2 SYGVKD, per germline. The CDR3 totals 14 residues. The V and J ends lost 10 bases and 7 bases respectively, with 20 bases between them. CDR3 in amino acids: CATKRTEVGQPQHF. The CDR3 DNA sequence: TGTGCCACCAAGCGGACAGAAGTGGGGCAGCCCCAGCATTTT.

In its sample, this clone was seen once. The V call is TRBV19, the J call TRBJ1-3; D remains ambiguous. The CDR3 spans 15 residues. Per germline, CDR1 LNHDA and CDR2 SQIVND (reference sequence). V shed 2 bases and J shed 4 bases, with 12 bases lying between them. CDR3 sequence (DNA): TGTGCCAGTAGTATAACCGGGTCGGGAGGAAACACCATATATTTT. As protein: CASSITGSGGNTIYF.

The chain recombines TRBV10-1 with TRBJ1-4; D is perhaps TRBD1 (5 bases). V gave up 6 bases and J gave up 7 bases, with 12 bases separating them. The CDR3 is 13 amino acids. Per the germline V gene, CDR1 is WNHNN and CDR2 is SYGVQD (reference sequence). CDR3 amino acids: CASSPTDGEKLFF. The CDR3 DNA reads as TGCGCCAGCAGCCCGACAGACGGTGAAAAACTGTTTTTT.

This sequence joins TRBV3-1 (or the pseudogene TRBV3-2) and TRBJ2-1; D uncertain. The V and J ends lost 0 bases and 0 bases respectively, with 6 bases between them. Per germline, CDR1 LGHDT and CDR2 YNNKEL (reference sequence). The CDR3 contains 15 residues. CDR3 protein: CASSQEYSSYNEQFF. CDR3 nucleotides: TGTGCCAGCAGCCAAGAATATAGCTCCTACAATGAGCAGTTCTTC.

The J gene is TRBJ2-1, the V gene TRBV7-7, with 9 bases lining up with TRBD2. CDR1 and CDR2 (germline): SSHAT, FNYEAQ (reference sequence). J gave up 1 base and V 4 bases, and 2 bases lay outside the gene matches. The CDR3 length is 15 residues. CDR3 in amino acids: CASSSLAGSYNEQFF. For the CDR3, the DNA is TGTGCCAGCAGCTCCCTAGCGGGGTCCTACAATGAGCAGTTCTTC.

The rearrangement uses TRBV19 and TRBJ2-7; a possible D gene is TRBD1 (6 bases). Germline values: CDR1 LNHDA, CDR2 SQIVND (reference sequence). This CDR3 comprises 16 residues. V lost 6 bases to trimming and J lost 3 bases, with 21 bases between them. CDR3 sequence reads: CASRRYYTGTDYEQYF. CDR3 in DNA: TGTGCCAGTAGACGGTACTACACAGGGACCGACTACGAGCAGTACTTC.

The CDR3 DNA sequence: TGTGCCATCGGACAGGGAGGAAACATTCAGTACTTC. Protein sequence: CAIGQGGNIQYF. The V gene is TRBV15, the J gene TRBJ2-4; 8 nucleotides line up with TRBD1. V lost 10 bases and J lost 6; bases outside the gene matches: 5. The CDR3 is 12 residues long. Germline-derived CDR1 and CDR2 are LNHNV and YYDKDF (reference sequence).